The text below deals with one T cell receptor (beta chain). Its cognate antigen is unknown. The sample belongs to a study of OX40 agonist ivuxolimab in advanced cancers. In the study overall: At doses from 0.01 to 10 mg/kg, patients were given intravenous ivuxolimab every 2 weeks. Partial responses were achieved by three patients, of whom one had hepatocellular carcinoma and two had cutaneous melanoma.

The table came from immunoSEQ multiplex PCR; TCRdb's copy has only in-frame clones and leaves some out. This table holds about 61,000 clones, roughly 87% found once. General study findings and limits: Averaged across samples, CD8+ T cells carried more expanded clones than CD4+ did.

This CDR3 contains 15 residues. Trimming took off 7 bases at V and 2 bases at J, with 17 bases between the two ends. Germline V gene lookup returns CDR1 LNHDA and CDR2 SQIVND (reference sequence). The receptor comes from an adult with an advanced solid tumor such as melanoma, head and neck, liver or kidney cancer. This chain joins TRBV19 and TRBJ1-1, with a tentative D call TRBD1 (5 bases). The sample in question was CD4+ or CD8+ T cells sorted from blood, obtained in a trial of the OX40 agonist ivuxolimab. CDR3 in amino acids: CASTTGYSSNTEAFF. DNA of the CDR3: TGTGCCAGTACCACAGGCTACAGCAGTAACACTGAAGCTTTCTTT.